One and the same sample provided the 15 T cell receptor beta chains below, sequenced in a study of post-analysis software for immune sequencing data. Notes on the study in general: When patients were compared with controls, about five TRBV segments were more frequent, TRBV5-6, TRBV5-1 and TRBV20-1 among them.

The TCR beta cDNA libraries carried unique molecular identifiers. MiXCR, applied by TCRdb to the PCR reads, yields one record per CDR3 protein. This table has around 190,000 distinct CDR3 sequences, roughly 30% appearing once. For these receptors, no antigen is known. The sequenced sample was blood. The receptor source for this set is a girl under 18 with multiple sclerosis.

CDR3 DNA: TGCAGCGTCGGCCCGGCCGACGGAGAGACCCAGTACTTC. Protein: CSVGPADGETQYF. The genes are TRBV29-1 and TRBJ2-5; D is uncertain. CDR1 and CDR2 (germline): SQVTM, ANQGSEA. Between the trimmed V and J ends, which lost 6 bases and 4 bases, there was a span of 15 bases. The CDR3 is 13 amino acids.

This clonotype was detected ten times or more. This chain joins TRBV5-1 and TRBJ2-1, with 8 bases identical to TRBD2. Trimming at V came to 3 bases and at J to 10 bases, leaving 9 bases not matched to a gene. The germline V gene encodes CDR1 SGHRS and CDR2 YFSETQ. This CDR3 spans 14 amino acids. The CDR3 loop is CASSYGVSGEEQFF. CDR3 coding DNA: TGCGCCAGCAGCTACGGGGTTAGCGGGGAAGAGCAGTTCTTC.

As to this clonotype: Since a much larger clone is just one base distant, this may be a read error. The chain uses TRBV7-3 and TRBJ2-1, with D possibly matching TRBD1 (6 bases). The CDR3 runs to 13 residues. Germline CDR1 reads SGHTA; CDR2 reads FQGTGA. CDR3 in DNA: TGTGCCAGCAGCTTAACGGCCAGGGGTGAGCAGGTCTTC. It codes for CASSLTARGEQVF.

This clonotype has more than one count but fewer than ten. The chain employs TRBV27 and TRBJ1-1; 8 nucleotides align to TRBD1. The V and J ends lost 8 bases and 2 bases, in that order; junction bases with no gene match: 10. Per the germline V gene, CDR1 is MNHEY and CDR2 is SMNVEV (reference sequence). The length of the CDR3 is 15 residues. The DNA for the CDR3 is TGTGCCAGCGCCTCTACAGGGGGAAGCAACACTGAAGCTTTCTTT. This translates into CASASTGGSNTEAFF.

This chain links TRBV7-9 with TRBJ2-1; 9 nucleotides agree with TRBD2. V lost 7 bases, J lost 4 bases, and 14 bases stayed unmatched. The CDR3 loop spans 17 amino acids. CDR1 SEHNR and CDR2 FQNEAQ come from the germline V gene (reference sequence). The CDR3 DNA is TGTGCCAGCATCGATCCTCCCCGCGGGGGGGGGTACAATGAGCAGTTCTTC. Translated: CASIDPPRGGGYNEQFF. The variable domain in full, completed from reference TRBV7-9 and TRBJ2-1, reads DTGVSQNPRHKITKRGQNVTFRCDPISEHNRLYWYRQTLGQGPEFLTYFQNEAQLEKSRLLSDRFSAERPKGSFSTLEIQRTEQGDSAMYLCASIDPPRGGGYNEQFFGPGTRLTVL.

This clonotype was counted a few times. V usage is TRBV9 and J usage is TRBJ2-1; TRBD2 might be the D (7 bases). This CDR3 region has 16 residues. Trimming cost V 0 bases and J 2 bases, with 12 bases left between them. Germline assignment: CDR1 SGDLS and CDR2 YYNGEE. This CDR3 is CASSVAGAGAYNEQFF. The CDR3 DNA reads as TGTGCCAGCAGCGTAGCGGGGGCGGGGGCCTACAATGAGCAGTTCTTC.

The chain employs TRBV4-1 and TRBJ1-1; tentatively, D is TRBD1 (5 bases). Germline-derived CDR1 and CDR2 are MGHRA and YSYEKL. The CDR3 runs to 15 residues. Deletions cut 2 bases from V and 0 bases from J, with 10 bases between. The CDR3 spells CASSQLTGLNTEAFF. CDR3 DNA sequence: TGCGCCAGCAGCCAATTAACAGGCCTGAACACTGAAGCTTTCTTT.

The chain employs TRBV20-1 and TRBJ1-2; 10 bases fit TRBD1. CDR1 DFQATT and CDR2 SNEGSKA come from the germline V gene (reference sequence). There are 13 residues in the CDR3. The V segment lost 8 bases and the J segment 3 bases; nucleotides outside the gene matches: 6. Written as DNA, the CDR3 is TGCAGTACAGACAGGGGGCTCTACTATGGCTACACCTTC. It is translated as CSTDRGLYYGYTF.

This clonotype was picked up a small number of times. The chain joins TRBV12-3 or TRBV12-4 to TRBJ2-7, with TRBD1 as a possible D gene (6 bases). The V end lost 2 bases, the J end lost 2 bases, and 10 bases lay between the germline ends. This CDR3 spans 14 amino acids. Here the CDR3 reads CASSLTGTPYEQYF. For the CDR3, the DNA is TGTGCCAGCAGTTTAACAGGGACCCCCTACGAGCAGTACTTC.

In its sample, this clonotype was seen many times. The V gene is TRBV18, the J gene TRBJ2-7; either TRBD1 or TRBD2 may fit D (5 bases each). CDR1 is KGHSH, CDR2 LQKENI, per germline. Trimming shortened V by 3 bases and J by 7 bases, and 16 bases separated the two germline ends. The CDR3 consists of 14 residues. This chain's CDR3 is CASSPGEGLGEQYF. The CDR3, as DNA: TGTGCCAGCTCACCGGGGGAAGGGTTGGGAGAGCAGTACTTC.

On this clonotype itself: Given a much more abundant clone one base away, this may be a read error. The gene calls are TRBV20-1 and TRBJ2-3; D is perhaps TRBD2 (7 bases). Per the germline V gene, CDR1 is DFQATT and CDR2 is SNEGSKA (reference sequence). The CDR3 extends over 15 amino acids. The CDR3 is CSASSRRERTDAQYF. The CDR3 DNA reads TGCAGTGCTAGTTCTAGGCGGGAGAGGACAGATGCGCAGTATTTT.

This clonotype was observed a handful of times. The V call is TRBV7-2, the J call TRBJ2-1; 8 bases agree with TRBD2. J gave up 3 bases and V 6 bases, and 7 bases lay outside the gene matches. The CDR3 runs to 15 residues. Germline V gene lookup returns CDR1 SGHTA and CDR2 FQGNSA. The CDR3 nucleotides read TGTGCCAGCAGTCTTACTAGCGGAATCTACAATGAGCAGTTCTTC. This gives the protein CASSLTSGIYNEQFF.

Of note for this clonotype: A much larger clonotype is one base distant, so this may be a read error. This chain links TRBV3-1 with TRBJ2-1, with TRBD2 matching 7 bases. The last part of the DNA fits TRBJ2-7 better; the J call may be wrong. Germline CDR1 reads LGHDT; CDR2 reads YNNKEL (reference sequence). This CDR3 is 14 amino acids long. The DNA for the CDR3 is TGTGCCAGCAACCCTAGCGGCTCCTACAATGAGCAGTACTTC. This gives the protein CASNPSGSYNEQYF.

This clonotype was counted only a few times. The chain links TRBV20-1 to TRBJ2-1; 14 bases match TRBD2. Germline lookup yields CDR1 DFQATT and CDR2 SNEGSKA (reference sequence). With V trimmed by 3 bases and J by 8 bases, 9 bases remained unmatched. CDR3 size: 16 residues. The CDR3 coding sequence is TGCAGTGCTAGTGAATTGGGACTAGCGGGAGCGGATGAGCAGTTCTTC. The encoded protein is CSASELGLAGADEQFF.

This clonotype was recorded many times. This CDR3 is CASSLVFYEQYF. Here the CDR3 DNA reads TGTGCCAGCAGCTTAGTCTTTTACGAGCAGTACTTC. The chain carries TRBV7-2 and TRBJ2-7; D not resolved. This CDR3 is built from 12 residues. Per germline, CDR1 SGHTA and CDR2 FQGNSA. V was pared by 1 base and J by 4 bases, with 5 bases between.